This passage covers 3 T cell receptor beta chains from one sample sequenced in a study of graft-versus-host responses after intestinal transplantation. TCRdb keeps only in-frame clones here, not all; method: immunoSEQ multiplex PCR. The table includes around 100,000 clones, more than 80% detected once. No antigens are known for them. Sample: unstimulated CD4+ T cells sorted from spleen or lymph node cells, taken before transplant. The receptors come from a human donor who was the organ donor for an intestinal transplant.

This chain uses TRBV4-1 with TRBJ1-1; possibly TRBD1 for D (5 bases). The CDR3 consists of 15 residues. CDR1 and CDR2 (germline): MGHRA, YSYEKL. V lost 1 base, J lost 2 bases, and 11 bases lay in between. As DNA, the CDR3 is TGCGCCAGCAGCCAAGTAGGCGACAGCAACACTGAAGCTTTCTTT. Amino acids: CASSQVGDSNTEAFF.

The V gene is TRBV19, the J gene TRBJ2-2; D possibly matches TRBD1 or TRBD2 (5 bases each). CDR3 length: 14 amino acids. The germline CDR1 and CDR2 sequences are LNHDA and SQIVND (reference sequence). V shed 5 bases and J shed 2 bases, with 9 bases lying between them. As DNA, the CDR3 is TGTGCCAGTAGTCAAGGGGACAACACCGGGGAGCTGTTTTTT. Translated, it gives CASSQGDNTGELFF.

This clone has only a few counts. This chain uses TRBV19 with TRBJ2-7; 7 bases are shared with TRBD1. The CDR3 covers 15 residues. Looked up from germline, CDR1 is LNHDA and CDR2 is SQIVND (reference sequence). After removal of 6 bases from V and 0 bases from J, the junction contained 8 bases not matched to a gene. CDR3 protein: CASRVTGESSYEQYF. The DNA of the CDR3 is TGTGCCAGTAGAGTTACAGGGGAAAGCTCCTACGAGCAGTACTTC.